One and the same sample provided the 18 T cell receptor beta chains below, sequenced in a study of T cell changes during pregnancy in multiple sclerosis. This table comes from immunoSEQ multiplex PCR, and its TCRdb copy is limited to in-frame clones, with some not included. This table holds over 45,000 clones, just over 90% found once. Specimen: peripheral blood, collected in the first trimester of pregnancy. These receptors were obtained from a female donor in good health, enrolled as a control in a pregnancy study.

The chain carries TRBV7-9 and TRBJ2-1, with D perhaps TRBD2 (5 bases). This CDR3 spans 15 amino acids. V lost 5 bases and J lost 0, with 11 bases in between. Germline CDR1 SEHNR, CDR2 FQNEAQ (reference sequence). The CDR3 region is CASSLLAGSYNEQFF. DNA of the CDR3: TGTGCCAGCAGCCTCCTAGCCGGCTCCTACAATGAGCAGTTCTTC.

The CDR3 DNA follows: TGTGCCAGCAGCTTGGGAGGGACTGAGACCCAGTACTTC. Encoded protein: CASSLGGTETQYF. This chain links TRBV5-5 with TRBJ2-5; D might be TRBD2 (6 bases). Trimming shortened V by 0 bases and J by 5 bases, and 8 bases separated the two germline ends. The CDR3 covers 13 residues. Germline V gives CDR1 SGHKS, CDR2 YYEKEE (reference sequence).

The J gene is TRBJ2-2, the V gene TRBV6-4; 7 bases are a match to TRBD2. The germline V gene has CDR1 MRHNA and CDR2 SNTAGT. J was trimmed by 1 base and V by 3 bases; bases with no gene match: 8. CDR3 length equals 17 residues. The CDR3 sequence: CASSEPLGGGNTGELFF. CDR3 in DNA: TGTGCCAGCAGTGAGCCACTGGGCGGGGGGAACACCGGGGAGCTGTTTTTT.

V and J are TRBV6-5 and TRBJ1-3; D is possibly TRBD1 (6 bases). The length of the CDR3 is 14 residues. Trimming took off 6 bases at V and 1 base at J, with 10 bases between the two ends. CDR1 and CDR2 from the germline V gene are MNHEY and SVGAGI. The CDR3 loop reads CASSSGTSGNTIYF. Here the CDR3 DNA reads TGTGCCAGCAGCTCCGGGACATCTGGAAACACCATATATTTT.

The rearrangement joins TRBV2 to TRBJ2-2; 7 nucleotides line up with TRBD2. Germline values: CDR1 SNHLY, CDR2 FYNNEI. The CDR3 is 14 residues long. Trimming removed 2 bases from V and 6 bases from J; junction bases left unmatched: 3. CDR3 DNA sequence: TGTGCCAGCAGTGAATTAAGCGGGGCCGGGGAGCTGTTTTTT. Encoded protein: CASSELSGAGELFF.

DNA of the CDR3: TGTGCCAGCAGTTACCGAGAGACCGGGGAGCTGTTTTTT. Protein: CASSYRETGELFF. V and J are TRBV6-6 and TRBJ2-2; D not certain. Germline values: CDR1 MNHNY, CDR2 SVGAGI (reference sequence). The CDR3 is made up of 13 amino acids. Trimming stripped 2 bases from V and 5 bases from J, with 6 bases between.

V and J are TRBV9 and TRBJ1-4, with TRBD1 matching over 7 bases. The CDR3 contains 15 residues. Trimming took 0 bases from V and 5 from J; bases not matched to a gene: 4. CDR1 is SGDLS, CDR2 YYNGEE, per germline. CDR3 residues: CASSVGAGGNEKLFF. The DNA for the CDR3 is TGTGCCAGCAGCGTAGGCGCAGGGGGAAATGAAAAACTGTTTTTT.

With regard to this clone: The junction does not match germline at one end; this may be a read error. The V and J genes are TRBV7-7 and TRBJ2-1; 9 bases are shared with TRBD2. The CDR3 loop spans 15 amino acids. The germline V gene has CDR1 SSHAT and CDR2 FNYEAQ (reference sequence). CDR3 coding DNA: TGTGCTAGCAGCTTAGGGACTAGCACGATTTTGGAGCAGTTCTTC. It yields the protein CASSLGTSTILEQFF. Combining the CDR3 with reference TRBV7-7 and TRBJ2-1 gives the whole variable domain GAGVSQSPRYKVTKRGQDVTLRCDPISSHATLYWYQQALGQGPEFLTYFNYEAQPDKSGLPSDRFSAERPEGSISTLTIQRTEQRDSAMYRCASSLGTSTILEQFFGPGTRLTVL.

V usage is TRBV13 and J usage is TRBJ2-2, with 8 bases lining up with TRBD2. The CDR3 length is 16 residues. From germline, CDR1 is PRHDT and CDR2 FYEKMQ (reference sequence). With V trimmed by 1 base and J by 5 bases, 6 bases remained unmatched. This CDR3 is CASSLELAVLTGELFF. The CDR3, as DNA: TGTGCCAGCAGCTTAGAACTAGCGGTCCTTACCGGGGAGCTGTTTTTT.

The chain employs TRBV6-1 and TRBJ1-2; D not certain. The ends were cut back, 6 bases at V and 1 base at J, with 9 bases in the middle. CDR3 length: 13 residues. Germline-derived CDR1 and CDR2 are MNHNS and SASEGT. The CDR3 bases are TGTGCCAGCAGCCCCAAGAGTAACTATGGCTACACCTTC. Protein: CASSPKSNYGYTF.

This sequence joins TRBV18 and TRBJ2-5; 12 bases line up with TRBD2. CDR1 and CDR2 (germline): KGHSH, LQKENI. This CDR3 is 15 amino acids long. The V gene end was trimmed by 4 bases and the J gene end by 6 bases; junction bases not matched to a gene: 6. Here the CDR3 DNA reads TGTGCCAGCTCACAGACTAGCGGGAGTGTGCAGACCCAGTACTTC. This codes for CASSQTSGSVQTQYF.

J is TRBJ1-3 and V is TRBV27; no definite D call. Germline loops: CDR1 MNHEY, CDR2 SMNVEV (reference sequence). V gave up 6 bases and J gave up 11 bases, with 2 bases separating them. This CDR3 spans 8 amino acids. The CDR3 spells CASSSIYF. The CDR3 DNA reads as TGTGCCAGCAGCTCCATATATTTT.

CDR3 in DNA: TGTGCCAGCAGCTCCAATGAGGACAGGGATCGGACTGAAGCTTTCTTT. This codes for CASSSNEDRDRTEAFF. The V gene is TRBV7-9, the J gene TRBJ1-1; 8 nucleotides line up with TRBD1. CDR3 size: 16 residues. CDR1 SEHNR and CDR2 FQNEAQ come from the germline V gene (reference sequence). The V segment lost 4 bases and the J segment 5 bases; nucleotides outside the gene matches: 12.

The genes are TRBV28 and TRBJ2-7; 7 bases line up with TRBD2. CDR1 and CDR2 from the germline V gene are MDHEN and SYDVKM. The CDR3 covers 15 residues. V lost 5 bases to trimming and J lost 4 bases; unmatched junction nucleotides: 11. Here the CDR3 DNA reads TGTGCCAGCAGTCCTTCGGGGAGGGCCAGGTACGAGCAGTACTTC. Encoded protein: CASSPSGRARYEQYF.

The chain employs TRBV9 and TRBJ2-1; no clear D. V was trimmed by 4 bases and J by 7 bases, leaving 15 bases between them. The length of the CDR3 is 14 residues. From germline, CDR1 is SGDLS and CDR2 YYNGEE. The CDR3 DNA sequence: TGTGCCAGCAGCCCGTCGCCTCCGCGGAATGAGCAGTTCTTC. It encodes CASSPSPPRNEQFF.

For the CDR3, the DNA is TGTGCCAGCAGTGGAGGGAACACTGAAGCTTTCTTT. This translates into CASSGGNTEAFF. The chain is built from TRBV9 and TRBJ1-1; D gene unclear. Trimming left V 5 bases short and J 1 base short, with 6 bases between. This CDR3 is 12 amino acids long. Germline V gene lookup returns CDR1 SGDLS and CDR2 YYNGEE.

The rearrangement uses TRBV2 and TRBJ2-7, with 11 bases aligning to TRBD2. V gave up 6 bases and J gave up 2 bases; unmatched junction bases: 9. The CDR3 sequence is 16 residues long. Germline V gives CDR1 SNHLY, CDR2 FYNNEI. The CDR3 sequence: CASSATLAGGTYEQYF. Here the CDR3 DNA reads TGTGCCAGCAGCGCCACCCTAGCGGGAGGCACCTACGAGCAGTACTTC.

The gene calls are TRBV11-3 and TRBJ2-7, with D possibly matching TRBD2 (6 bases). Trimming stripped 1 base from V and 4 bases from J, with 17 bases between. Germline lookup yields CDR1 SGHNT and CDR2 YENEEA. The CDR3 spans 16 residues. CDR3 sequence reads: CASSLGGPDAGYEQYF. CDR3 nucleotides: TGTGCCAGCAGCTTAGGGGGACCGGACGCGGGATACGAGCAGTACTTC.